These T cell receptor beta chains were read from a single sample in a study of control samples from healthy donors and cancer patients. The method was immunoSEQ multiplex PCR; TCRdb's version includes in-frame clones alone and lacks a portion of them. This sample has about 84,000 clones, with more than 65% found just once. The sequenced sample was PBMCs. The receptors were gathered from a man in his fifties or sixties with head and neck cancer. The CDR3 runs from the conserved cysteine through the conserved F or W. Fields, in order: J gene, clone size, V gene, CDR3 length, CDR3 protein. Some rows have no size entry. The others give once, few or many, or a class for an expanded clone.

j_call: TRBJ1-1; clone_size: once; v_call: TRBV30; cdr3_length: 16; cdr3_aa: CAWRKNPGQGNTEAFF
j_call: TRBJ2-1; clone_size: -; v_call: TRBV28; cdr3_length: 13; cdr3_aa: CASSLLGFNEQFF
j_call: TRBJ2-7; clone_size: once; v_call: TRBV14; cdr3_length: 13; cdr3_aa: CASSQGARYEQYF
j_call: TRBJ2-7; clone_size: -; v_call: TRBV4-2; cdr3_length: 16; cdr3_aa: CASSQVSGLGIYEQYF
j_call: TRBJ2-3; clone_size: -; v_call: TRBV6-2/TRBV6-3; cdr3_length: 16; cdr3_aa: CASSYVGLLLTDTQYF
j_call: TRBJ2-5; clone_size: few; v_call: TRBV24-1; cdr3_length: 16; cdr3_aa: CATSVRGMGYQETQYF
j_call: TRBJ1-4; clone_size: -; v_call: TRBV9; cdr3_length: 16; cdr3_aa: CASSLSAGRLHEKLFF
j_call: TRBJ1-3; clone_size: -; v_call: TRBV6-5; cdr3_length: 15; cdr3_aa: CASTRRTGSGNTIYF
j_call: TRBJ2-1; clone_size: -; v_call: TRBV27; cdr3_length: 14; cdr3_aa: CASSDGLATNEQFF
j_call: TRBJ2-1; clone_size: -; v_call: TRBV28; cdr3_length: 17; cdr3_aa: CASSDPGAALVYNEQFF
j_call: TRBJ2-1; clone_size: -; v_call: TRBV15; cdr3_length: 18; cdr3_aa: CATSRDSGGRGSYNEQFF
j_call: TRBJ2-2; clone_size: once; v_call: TRBV2; cdr3_length: 13; cdr3_aa: CASGARGTGELFF
j_call: TRBJ1-5; clone_size: -; v_call: TRBV7-9; cdr3_length: 13; cdr3_aa: CASSSEPGKPQHF
j_call: TRBJ2-5; clone_size: -; v_call: TRBV19; cdr3_length: 13; cdr3_aa: CASSPQGVETQYF
j_call: TRBJ2-3; clone_size: -; v_call: TRBV7-2; cdr3_length: 13; cdr3_aa: CASSSLGVDTQYF
j_call: TRBJ2-1; clone_size: -; v_call: TRBV7-9; cdr3_length: 13; cdr3_aa: CASLQVEANEQFF
j_call: TRBJ1-3; clone_size: once; v_call: TRBV5-8; cdr3_length: 15; cdr3_aa: CASSLPAERGNTIYF
j_call: TRBJ2-7; clone_size: -; v_call: TRBV12-3/TRBV12-4; cdr3_length: 13; cdr3_aa: CASSRGSSYEQYF
j_call: TRBJ2-1; clone_size: -; v_call: TRBV7-8; cdr3_length: 14; cdr3_aa: CASSRREASVEQFF
j_call: TRBJ2-7; clone_size: -; v_call: TRBV3-1/TRBV3-2; cdr3_length: 15; cdr3_aa: CASSQGDGSGYEQYF
j_call: TRBJ1-6; clone_size: -; v_call: TRBV15; cdr3_length: 18; cdr3_aa: CATSREGQTISYNSPLHF
j_call: TRBJ2-3; clone_size: -; v_call: TRBV4-1; cdr3_length: 16; cdr3_aa: CASSQDFGESTDTQYF
j_call: TRBJ2-7; clone_size: -; v_call: TRBV2; cdr3_length: 15; cdr3_aa: CASTFQAGISYEQYF
j_call: TRBJ2-1; clone_size: -; v_call: TRBV5-8; cdr3_length: 20; cdr3_aa: CASSLQGQGARFFSYNEQFF
j_call: TRBJ2-5; clone_size: -; v_call: TRBV18; cdr3_length: 17; cdr3_aa: CASSPPTLLGGRETQYF
j_call: TRBJ2-7; clone_size: -; v_call: TRBV18; cdr3_length: 14; cdr3_aa: CASSQGQTPYEQYF
j_call: TRBJ2-5; clone_size: once; v_call: TRBV15; cdr3_length: 15; cdr3_aa: CATSRAQYGAETQYF
j_call: TRBJ2-7; clone_size: -; v_call: TRBV10-1; cdr3_length: 17; cdr3_aa: CASSPLVGQGPTYEQYF
j_call: TRBJ1-1; clone_size: -; v_call: TRBV5-4; cdr3_length: 14; cdr3_aa: CASSHRGGNTEAFF
j_call: TRBJ1-1; clone_size: once; v_call: TRBV5-4; cdr3_length: 14; cdr3_aa: CASSWGQGATEAFF
j_call: TRBJ2-1; clone_size: -; v_call: TRBV19; cdr3_length: 14; cdr3_aa: CASSIGTGRNEQFF
j_call: TRBJ1-5; clone_size: -; v_call: TRBV7-2; cdr3_length: 15; cdr3_aa: CASSLVPGILQPQHF
j_call: TRBJ2-7; clone_size: -; v_call: TRBV6-5; cdr3_length: 11; cdr3_aa: CASSYSGSQYF
j_call: TRBJ1-1; clone_size: -; v_call: TRBV15; cdr3_length: 15; cdr3_aa: CATSRGQYLNTEAFF
j_call: TRBJ2-7; clone_size: -; v_call: TRBV27; cdr3_length: 15; cdr3_aa: CASSFEGSYSYEQYF
j_call: TRBJ2-7; clone_size: -; v_call: TRBV5-1; cdr3_length: 15; cdr3_aa: CASSAGTGPLYEQYF
j_call: TRBJ1-3; clone_size: once; v_call: TRBV2; cdr3_length: 12; cdr3_aa: CASSVSGNTIYF
j_call: TRBJ2-7; clone_size: -; v_call: TRBV2; cdr3_length: 14; cdr3_aa: CASMRDGPAREQYF
j_call: TRBJ2-3; clone_size: -; v_call: TRBV10-3; cdr3_length: 15; cdr3_aa: CAISATSLSTDTQYF
j_call: TRBJ1-1; clone_size: -; v_call: TRBV19; cdr3_length: 17; cdr3_aa: CASSQWTGALMNTEAFF
j_call: TRBJ2-7; clone_size: -; v_call: TRBV19; cdr3_length: 14; cdr3_aa: CASSIGGASYEQYF
j_call: TRBJ1-4; clone_size: -; v_call: TRBV4-2; cdr3_length: 14; cdr3_aa: CASSQQATNEKLFF
j_call: TRBJ1-1; clone_size: few; v_call: TRBV25-1; cdr3_length: 13; cdr3_aa: CASRGLLNTEAFF
j_call: TRBJ1-1; clone_size: -; v_call: TRBV5-1; cdr3_length: 14; cdr3_aa: CASSINHGGTEAFF
j_call: TRBJ1-1; clone_size: -; v_call: TRBV6-5; cdr3_length: 13; cdr3_aa: CASSYGVVTEAFF
j_call: TRBJ1-5; clone_size: -; v_call: TRBV2; cdr3_length: 14; cdr3_aa: CASSPRTGDQPQHF
j_call: TRBJ2-1; clone_size: -; v_call: TRBV15; cdr3_length: 13; cdr3_aa: CATSSGRAREQFF
j_call: TRBJ2-6; clone_size: -; v_call: TRBV25-1; cdr3_length: 13; cdr3_aa: CASRNSGANVLTF
j_call: TRBJ2-2; clone_size: -; v_call: TRBV2; cdr3_length: 14; cdr3_aa: CATAEGRAMGMLFF
j_call: TRBJ1-1; clone_size: -; v_call: TRBV3-1/TRBV3-2; cdr3_length: 21; cdr3_aa: CASSHHLVTAWLRGGNTEAFF
j_call: TRBJ2-2; clone_size: -; v_call: TRBV7-6; cdr3_length: 15; cdr3_aa: CASSTRDQDTGELFF
j_call: TRBJ1-6; clone_size: -; v_call: TRBV7-2; cdr3_length: 14; cdr3_aa: CASSWGARNSPLHF